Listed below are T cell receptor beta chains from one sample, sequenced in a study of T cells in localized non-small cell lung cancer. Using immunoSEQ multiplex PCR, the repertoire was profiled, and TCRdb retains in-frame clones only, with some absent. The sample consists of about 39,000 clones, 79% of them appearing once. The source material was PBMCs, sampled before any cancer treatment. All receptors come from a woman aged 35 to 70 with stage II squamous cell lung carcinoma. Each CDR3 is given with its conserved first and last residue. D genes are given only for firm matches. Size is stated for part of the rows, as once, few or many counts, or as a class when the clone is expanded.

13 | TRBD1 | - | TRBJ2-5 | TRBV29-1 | CSAEGANQETQYF | TGCAGCGCAGAGGGGGCGAACCAAGAGACCCAGTACTTC
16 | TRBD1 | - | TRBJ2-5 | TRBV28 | CASSSSTGGGWETQYF | TGTGCCAGCAGTTCCTCTACAGGGGGTGGTTGGGAGACCCAGTACTTC
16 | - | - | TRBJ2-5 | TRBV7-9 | CASSLLLMKPGETQYF | TGTGCCAGCAGCTTACTCCTAATGAAGCCGGGGGAGACCCAGTACTTC
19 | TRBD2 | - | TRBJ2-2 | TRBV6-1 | CASSEAPPSLAGFTGELFF | TGTGCCAGCAGTGAAGCACCGCCCTCCCTAGCGGGGTTCACCGGGGAGCTGTTTTTT
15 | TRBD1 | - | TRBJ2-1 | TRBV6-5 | CASSYLSGTGNEQFF | TGTGCCAGCAGTTACTTATCCGGGACAGGGAATGAGCAGTTCTTC
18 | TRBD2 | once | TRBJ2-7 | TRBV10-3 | CAISESIASGKYAYEQYF | TGTGCCATCAGTGAGTCGATTGCTAGCGGGAAGTATGCGTACGAGCAGTACTTC
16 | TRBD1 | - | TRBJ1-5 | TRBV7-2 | CASSLTGTGGNQPQHF | TGTGCCAGCAGCTTGACCGGGACAGGGGGCAATCAGCCCCAGCATTTT
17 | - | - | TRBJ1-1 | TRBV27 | CASNETPLPIVNTEAFF | TGTGCCAGCAACGAAACCCCTTTACCGATCGTGAACACTGAAGCTTTCTTT
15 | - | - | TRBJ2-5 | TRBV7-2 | CASSPSELRGETQYF | TGTGCCAGCAGCCCTAGCGAGTTGAGGGGGGAGACCCAGTACTTC
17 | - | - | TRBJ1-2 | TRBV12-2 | CASRLATDLDFNYGYTF | TGTGCAAGTCGCTTAGCGACGGATCTGGATTTTAACTATGGCTACACCTTC
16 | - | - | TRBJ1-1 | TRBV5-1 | CASSLANAGKNTEAFF | TGCGCCAGCAGCTTGGCCAACGCTGGGAAAAACACTGAAGCTTTCTTT
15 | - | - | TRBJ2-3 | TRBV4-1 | CASSHGTARGDTQYF | TGCGCCAGCAGCCATGGGACTGCCCGGGGGGATACGCAGTATTTT
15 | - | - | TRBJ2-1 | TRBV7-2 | CASSFHLGGRNEQFF | TGTGCCAGCAGCTTTCATCTCGGGGGGCGCAATGAGCAGTTCTTC
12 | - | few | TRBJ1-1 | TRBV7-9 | CASSFTFSEAFF | TGTGCCAGCAGCTTCACCTTTAGTGAAGCTTTCTTT
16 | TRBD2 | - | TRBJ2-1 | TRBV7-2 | CASSLLGAGIYNEQFF | TGTGCCAGCAGCTTACTAGGAGCGGGAATCTACAATGAGCAGTTCTTC
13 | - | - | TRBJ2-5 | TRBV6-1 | CASSGLIQETQYF | TGTGCCAGCAGTGGACTGATCCAAGAGACCCAGTACTTC
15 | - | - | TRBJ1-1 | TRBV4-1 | CASSQDLRETTEAFF | TGCGCCAGCAGCCAAGATTTAAGGGAGACCACTGAAGCTTTCTTT
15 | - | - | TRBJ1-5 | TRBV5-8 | CASSLGSRADQPQHF | TGTGCCAGCAGCCTTGGGAGCAGGGCGGACCAGCCCCAGCATTTT
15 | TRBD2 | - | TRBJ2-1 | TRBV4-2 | CASRDPGLADNEQFF | TGTGCCAGCAGAGATCCGGGACTAGCAGACAATGAGCAGTTCTTC
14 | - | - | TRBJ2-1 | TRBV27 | CASSSIVGAHEQFF | TGTGCCAGCAGTTCAATCGTAGGGGCGCATGAGCAGTTCTTC
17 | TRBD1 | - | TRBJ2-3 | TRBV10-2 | CASRGRTGSPSTDTQYF | TGCGCCAGCAGAGGGCGGACAGGATCCCCTAGCACAGATACGCAGTATTTT
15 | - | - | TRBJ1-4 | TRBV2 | CASSEEGTGNEKLFF | TGTGCCAGCAGTGAAGAGGGGACCGGTAATGAAAAACTGTTTTTT
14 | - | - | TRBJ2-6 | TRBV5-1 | CASSWTAGANVLTF | TGCGCCAGCAGCTGGACTGCTGGGGCCAACGTCCTGACTTTC
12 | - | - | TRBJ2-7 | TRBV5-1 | CASSLDHYEQYF | TGCGCCAGCAGCTTGGACCACTACGAGCAGTACTTC
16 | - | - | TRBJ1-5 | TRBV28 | CASRTPGPNSNQPQHF | TGTGCCAGCAGGACTCCGGGACCAAATAGCAATCAGCCCCAGCATTTT
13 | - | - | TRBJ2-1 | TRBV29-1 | CSVEVHKHNEQFF | TGCAGCGTTGAGGTGCACAAGCACAATGAGCAGTTCTTC
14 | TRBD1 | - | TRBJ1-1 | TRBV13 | CASSSGQGVTEAFF | TGTGCCAGCAGCTCCGGACAGGGCGTAACTGAAGCTTTCTTT
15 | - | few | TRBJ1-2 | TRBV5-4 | CASSLGGTSTYGYTF | TGTGCCAGCAGCTTGGGTGGGACTTCGACCTATGGCTACACCTTC